These 10 T cell receptor beta chains originate from one sample sequenced in a study of response to subunit inactivated influenza vaccine. TCRdb re-analysed the RT-PCR reads in MiXCR, keeping a single row per CDR3 protein. The sample lists 500,000 to 700,000 distinct CDR3 sequences; around 25% were seen once. The sample was also linked to a second study, of T cells expressing NK-cell markers. That source reports: 5'RACE template switching with UMIs produced the TCR beta cDNA.

Material: CD4+ T cells sorted from PBMCs, obtained less than 13 days after vaccination. The receptors were sampled from a man over 45 who received an inactivated influenza vaccine.

The chain recombines TRBV20-1 with TRBJ2-7, with 8 bases lining up with TRBD2. Losses at the gene ends were 0 bases for V and 4 bases for J; bases not matched to a gene: 11. The CDR3 is 16 amino acids. The V gene's germline CDR1 is DFQATT and CDR2 SNEGSKA (reference sequence). This CDR3 is CSAREAGEWAGYEQYF. In DNA, the CDR3 is TGCAGTGCTAGAGAAGCGGGGGAGTGGGCGGGATACGAGCAGTACTTC.

The chain carries TRBV5-1 and TRBJ2-3, with D possibly matching TRBD1 (6 bases). V was trimmed by 3 bases and J by 2 bases, leaving 10 bases between them. Germline V gene data show CDR1 as SGHRS and CDR2 as YFSETQ. This CDR3 spans 14 amino acids. CDR3 bases: TGCGCCAGCAGCTGGGACAACCCCACAGATACGCAGTATTTT. Translation gives CASSWDNPTDTQYF.

The V call is TRBV11-2, the J call TRBJ2-7; D remains unclear. This CDR3 is 13 amino acids long. In germline, CDR1 is SGHAT, CDR2 FQNNGV. V was clipped by 6 bases and J by 4 bases, with 13 bases between them. The CDR3 here is CASRPFGKYEQYF. In DNA, the CDR3 is TGTGCCAGCAGACCCTTTGGGAAATACGAGCAGTACTTC. The full variable domain, completed using reference TRBV11-2 and TRBJ2-7, is EAGVAQSPRYKIIEKRQSVAFWCNPISGHATLYWYQQILGQGPKLLIQFQNNGVVDDSQLPKDRFSAERLKGVDSTLKIQPAKLEDSAVYLCASRPFGKYEQYFGPGTRLTVT.

V usage is TRBV20-1 and J usage is TRBJ2-7; TRBD2 agrees at 8 bases. After removal of 5 bases from V and 1 base from J, the junction contained 10 bases not matched to a gene. CDR1 DFQATT and CDR2 SNEGSKA come from the germline V gene (reference sequence). This CDR3 contains 15 residues. The CDR3 DNA follows: TGCAGTGCTCCACCGGGTGGCGGGAGGTCCTACGAGCAGTACTTC. Protein sequence: CSAPPGGGRSYEQYF.

This clonotype turned up a few times. The chain combines TRBV5-5 with TRBJ2-1; 9 bases match TRBD2. CDR3 length equals 15 residues. Trimming took 6 bases from V and 3 from J; bases not matched to a gene: 7. Germline CDR1 SGHKS, CDR2 YYEKEE (reference sequence). Written as DNA, the CDR3 is TGTGCCAGCACCATAGCGGGGGAGAACTACAATGAGCAGTTCTTC. Its translation is CASTIAGENYNEQFF.

In its sample, this clonotype was seen a few times. The chain links TRBV29-1 to TRBJ1-1, with no clear D. The V gene's germline CDR1 is SQVTM and CDR2 ANQGSEA. CDR3 length: 15 residues. Trimming stripped 1 base from V and 1 base from J, with 13 bases between. The CDR3 here is CSVEGVRQANTEAFF. For the CDR3, the DNA is TGCAGCGTTGAAGGGGTTAGGCAGGCGAACACTGAAGCTTTCTTT.

In DNA form, the CDR3 reads TGCAGTGCTAGAGATCCAGTAGCGAGCGGGAGAGTGGATGAGCAGTTCTTC. Translated: CSARDPVASGRVDEQFF. This chain links TRBV20-1 with TRBJ2-1; 8 bases fit TRBD2. J gave up 8 bases and V 0 bases, and 15 bases lay outside the gene matches. The germline V gene encodes CDR1 DFQATT and CDR2 SNEGSKA (reference sequence). The CDR3 covers 17 residues.

This rearrangement joins TRBV29-1 to TRBJ1-1; D ambiguous. The germline gives CDR1 SQVTM, CDR2 ANQGSEA. V was shortened by 4 bases and J by 2 bases, with 14 bases between the two germline ends. The CDR3 is 14 amino acids. The CDR3 loop is CSVVTGGANTEAFF. CDR3 DNA sequence: TGCAGCGTTGTTACGGGAGGTGCAAACACTGAAGCTTTCTTT. The full variable domain, in which reference TRBV29-1 and TRBJ1-1 provide the parts outside the CDR3, is SAVISQKPSRDICQRGTSLTIQCQVDSQVTMMFWYRQQPGQSLTLIATANQGSEATYESGFVIDKFPISRPNLTFSTLTVSNMSPEDSSIYLCSVVTGGANTEAFFGQGTRLTVV.

The chain uses TRBV28 and TRBJ2-1; 13 nucleotides agree with TRBD2. The CDR3 length is 16 residues. Germline CDR1 MDHEN, CDR2 SYDVKM. The V segment lost 5 bases and the J segment 9 bases; nucleotides outside the gene matches: 10. CDR3 protein: CASSPSTSGRPREQFF. DNA for the CDR3: TGTGCCAGCAGTCCGTCGACTAGCGGGAGGCCTCGTGAGCAGTTCTTC.

This clonotype appeared a few times. The chain couples TRBV20-1 to TRBJ2-1; TRBD2 matches 16 bases. Germline values: CDR1 DFQATT, CDR2 SNEGSKA (reference sequence). The CDR3 is 17 amino acids. J gave up 7 bases and V 5 bases, and 11 bases lay outside the gene matches. This chain's CDR3 is CSAPRLTGLAGGNEQFF. The CDR3 nucleotides are TGCAGTGCTCCGCGACTAACGGGACTAGCGGGAGGGAATGAGCAGTTCTTC.